Each of the 22 T cell receptor beta chains below was sequenced from the same sample in a study of response to subunit inactivated influenza vaccine. TCRdb passed the RT-PCR reads through MiXCR, listing each CDR3 protein once. Of a few hundred thousand distinct CDR3 sequences listed, about 11% are singletons. This sample also appeared in a second study, on T cells expressing NK-cell markers. That work states: The authors made TCR beta cDNA libraries by 5'RACE template switching. This switching added a universal primer site and UMIs.

This specimen consisted of PBMCs from blood, obtained on the day of vaccination. The receptors originated from a man over 45 who received an inactivated influenza vaccine.

This clonotype was picked up many times. This chain joins TRBV4-2 and TRBJ2-6; a weak D match, TRBD2 (5 bases). Per the germline V gene, CDR1 is LGHNA and CDR2 is YNFKEQ. The ends were cut back, 1 base at V and 2 bases at J, with 12 bases in the middle. The CDR3 is made up of 17 amino acids. The CDR3 protein is CASSQGTWGAGANVLTF. As DNA, the CDR3 is TGTGCCAGCAGCCAAGGGACCTGGGGAGCTGGGGCCAACGTCCTGACTTTC.

The chain has TRBV12-3 or TRBV12-4 and TRBJ2-7; D unresolved. CDR3 length: 13 residues. The V and J ends lost 3 bases and 5 bases respectively, with 11 bases between them. CDR3 sequence: CASSLVLVNEQYF. DNA of the CDR3: TGTGCCAGCAGTTTGGTTCTCGTAAACGAGCAGTACTTC.

V gene TRBV10-3 combines with J gene TRBJ2-3; TRBD2 is a possible D gene (5 bases). V was pared by 2 bases and J by 3 bases, with 12 bases between. Germline V gives CDR1 ENHRY, CDR2 SYGVKD. The CDR3 contains 15 residues. The CDR3 DNA reads TGTGCCATCAGTGAGGACGGGATAAGGACAGATACGCAGTATTTT. This codes for CAISEDGIRTDTQYF.

This clonotype was seen a handful of times. This rearrangement joins TRBV18 to TRBJ2-5; tentative D call: TRBD2 (6 bases). Germline CDR1 is KGHSH and CDR2 is LQKENI. This CDR3 spans 15 amino acids. V was trimmed by 1 base and J by 7 bases, leaving 16 bases between them. CDR3 residues: CASSPRGERAVTQYF. For the CDR3, the DNA is TGTGCCAGCTCACCACGTGGCGAGCGGGCCGTGACCCAGTACTTC.

This clonotype has a handful of counts. V usage is TRBV28 and J usage is TRBJ2-7, with 8 bases lining up with TRBD1. The CDR3 sequence is 15 residues long. Trimming cost V 2 bases and J 6 bases; bases outside gene matches: 9. Germline V CDR1 and CDR2: MDHEN, SYDVKM. The CDR3 is CASSLPWTGLGEQYF. In DNA form, the CDR3 reads TGTGCCAGCAGTTTACCTTGGACAGGGCTGGGCGAGCAGTACTTC.

The V gene is TRBV12-3 or TRBV12-4, the J gene TRBJ2-1; D remains ambiguous. Trimming pared 3 bases from V and 0 bases from J, leaving 12 bases between. The CDR3 has 16 residues. In DNA, the CDR3 is TGTGCCAGCAGTTTTTTCCGCGAGAGCTCCTACAATGAGCAGTTCTTC. Protein: CASSFFRESSYNEQFF.

This clonotype was recorded a few times. This chain links TRBV20-1 with TRBJ2-3, with 12 bases lining up with TRBD2. The germline gives CDR1 DFQATT, CDR2 SNEGSKA (reference sequence). CDR3 size: 16 residues. V gave up 1 base and J gave up 4 bases; unmatched junction bases: 6. The DNA for the CDR3 is TGCAGTGCTAGAGGACTAGCGGGAGTTTGGGCAGATACGCAGTATTTT. As protein: CSARGLAGVWADTQYF.

This clonotype turned up a few times. The chain carries TRBV6-2 or TRBV6-3 and TRBJ2-7; 8 bases line up with TRBD1. The V and J ends lost 2 bases and 0 bases, in that order; junction bases with no gene match: 6. The CDR3 loop spans 16 amino acids. Germline values: CDR1 MNHEY, CDR2 SVGEGT. CDR3 nucleotide sequence: TGTGCCAGCAGTTACCTTGGACAGGGATTCTCCTACGAGCAGTACTTC. Its protein is CASSYLGQGFSYEQYF.

The chain has TRBV7-9 and TRBJ2-7; D remains ambiguous. There are 12 residues in the CDR3. Trimming shortened V by 5 bases and J by 3 bases, and 8 bases separated the two germline ends. Germline V gene data show CDR1 as SEHNR and CDR2 as FQNEAQ (reference sequence). CDR3 DNA: TGTGCCAGCAGCCAAAGGATCTACGAGCAGTACTTC. Protein: CASSQRIYEQYF.

There are many counts of this clonotype. The chain joins TRBV5-1 to TRBJ2-7, with a possible D match to TRBD2 (5 bases). The V gene lost 0 bases and the J gene lost 6 bases, with 16 bases spanning the gap. CDR1 and CDR2 from the germline V gene are SGHRS and YFSETQ. This CDR3 spans 15 amino acids. CDR3 sequence reads: CASSLGLGSVGEQYF. The DNA of the CDR3 is TGCGCCAGCAGCTTGGGGTTAGGGAGCGTCGGCGAGCAGTACTTC.

This sequence joins TRBV7-2 and TRBJ2-7; 7 bases match TRBD2. CDR1 and CDR2 from the germline V gene are SGHTA and FQGNSA. Trimming removed 1 base from V and 2 bases from J; junction bases left unmatched: 5. The CDR3 sequence is 15 residues long. The CDR3 coding sequence is TGTGCCAGCAGCTTAGTTGGACTAGGGCCCTACGAGCAGTACTTC. It translates to CASSLVGLGPYEQYF. Combining the CDR3 with reference TRBV7-2 and TRBJ2-7 gives the whole variable domain GAGVSQSPSNKVTEKGKDVELRCDPISGHTALYWYRQSLGQGLEFLIYFQGNSAPDKSGLPSDRFSAERTGGSVSTLTIQRTQQEDSAVYLCASSLVGLGPYEQYFGPGTRLTVT.

J is TRBJ2-7 and V is TRBV14; TRBD2 matches at 14 bases. The CDR3 has 16 amino acids. V trimming: 3 bases; J trimming: 5 bases; junction bases outside the gene matches: 6. Germline CDR1 reads SGHDN; CDR2 reads FVKESK. Here the CDR3 DNA reads TGTGCCAGCAGCCACCTTACGGGACTAGCGGGGGACGAGCAGTACTTC. Translation: CASSHLTGLAGDEQYF.

The chain combines TRBV24-1 with TRBJ2-7; tentatively, D is TRBD1 (6 bases). V dropped 4 bases and J dropped 1 base, with 10 bases sitting between them. The CDR3 spans 14 residues. Per the germline V gene, CDR1 is KGHDR and CDR2 is SFDVKD. CDR3 nucleotides: TGTGCCACCAGTGACCCAGGACAGTCCTACGAGCAGTACTTC. Protein: CATSDPGQSYEQYF.

This clonotype turned up a few times. The chain employs TRBV12-3 or TRBV12-4 and TRBJ2-2; tentatively, D is TRBD2 (5 bases). V was cut by 3 bases and J by 4 bases, with 12 bases left in between. The CDR3 runs 15 residues. CDR3 nucleotides: TGTGCCAGCAGTTTCAGAGGGATGAGCACCGGGGAGCTGTTTTTT. This gives the protein CASSFRGMSTGELFF.

The V gene is TRBV5-4, the J gene TRBJ2-3; 14 bases are a match to TRBD2. The CDR3 has 17 residues. V shed 2 bases and J 6 bases; nucleotides not matched to a gene: 8. Germline V CDR1 and CDR2: SGHNT, YYREEE (reference sequence). In DNA form, the CDR3 reads TGTGCCAGCAGCTTCCCGACTAGCGGGGGGGCCAGTGATACGCAGTATTTT. Protein product: CASSFPTSGGASDTQYF.

V usage is TRBV27 and J usage is TRBJ1-1; tentative D call: TRBD1 (5 bases). Trimming pared 4 bases from V and 6 bases from J, leaving 21 bases between. The CDR3 sequence is 16 residues long. Germline V gives CDR1 MNHEY, CDR2 SMNVEV (reference sequence). CDR3 sequence (DNA): TGTGCCAGCAGTTCAAATCCGGGCCGTCCGGGGCCTGAAGCTTTCTTT. It encodes CASSSNPGRPGPEAFF.

This clonotype was observed at least ten times. The chain employs TRBV5-5 and TRBJ2-7, with 12 bases matching TRBD1. The germline gives CDR1 SGHKS, CDR2 YYEKEE (reference sequence). V shed 4 bases, J shed 2 bases, and the junction held 1 base outside the gene matches. The CDR3 spans 14 residues. The CDR3 is CASSGTGGAYEQYF. In nucleotides, the CDR3 is TGTGCCAGCAGCGGGACAGGGGGCGCCTACGAGCAGTACTTC. Supplemented by reference TRBV5-5 and TRBJ2-7, the full variable domain reads DAGVTQSPTHLIKTRGQQVTLRCSPISGHKSVSWYQQVLGQGPQFIFQYYEKEERGRGNFPDRFSARQFPNYSSELNVNALLLGDSALYLCASSGTGGAYEQYFGPGTRLTVT.

This clonotype has ten or more counts. The gene calls are TRBV9 and TRBJ2-7; maybe TRBD1 (6 bases). Germline V gene sequence: CDR1 SGDLS, CDR2 YYNGEE. Trimming took off 4 bases at V and 3 bases at J, with 8 bases between the two ends. The CDR3 spans 12 residues. CDR3 DNA: TGTGCCAGCAGCCCAGGGGACTACGAGCAGTACTTC. The encoded protein is CASSPGDYEQYF.

This clonotype has more than one count but fewer than ten. The genes are TRBV5-1 and TRBJ2-3; possibly TRBD1 for D (6 bases). The germline V gene has CDR1 SGHRS and CDR2 YFSETQ. The CDR3 covers 15 residues. The germline V and J ends were trimmed by 1 base and 4 bases, with 13 bases remaining between them. The CDR3 DNA reads as TGCGCCAGCAGCTTGTCAGGGGAGCTCGCAGATACGCAGTATTTT. This encodes CASSLSGELADTQYF.

The chain joins TRBV5-4 to TRBJ2-2, with D perhaps matching TRBD2 (6 bases). This CDR3 contains 15 residues. Deletions cut 3 bases from V and 6 bases from J, with 15 bases between. Germline CDR1 reads SGHNT; CDR2 reads YYREEE (reference sequence). The CDR3 reads CASSSDRREPGELFF. In nucleotides, the CDR3 is TGTGCCAGCAGCTCAGATAGGAGGGAACCCGGGGAGCTGTTTTTT.

This clonotype was counted only a few times. The chain is built from TRBV3-1 and TRBJ2-7, with D unresolved. The CDR3 is made up of 13 amino acids. V lost 1 base to trimming and J lost 7 bases, with 11 bases between them. Germline CDR1 reads LGHDT; CDR2 reads YNNKEL (reference sequence). The CDR3 loop reads CASSQVSGWEQYF. In nucleotides, the CDR3 is TGTGCCAGCAGCCAAGTATCAGGATGGGAGCAGTACTTC.

At least ten counts were recorded for this clonotype. The CDR3: CASSRGLNSFTDTQYF. The CDR3 bases are TGTGCCAGCAGTCGGGGACTGAATTCTTTCACAGATACGCAGTATTTT. J is TRBJ2-3 and V is TRBV27, with D perhaps matching TRBD2 (6 bases). Trimming removed 5 bases at V and 2 bases at J, with 17 bases between. The CDR3 loop spans 16 amino acids. The germline V gene has CDR1 MNHEY and CDR2 SMNVEV (reference sequence).